This entry lists 5 T cell receptor beta chains sequenced from one sample in a study of CD8+ T cells in alopecia areata. Extracted RNA was reverse transcribed, and the resulting cDNA served as sequencing template. Data came from immunoSEQ multiplex PCR; TCRdb stores just in-frame clones and leaves some out. This sample carries about 110,000 clones, 55% to 75% of them seen once, and the ten largest clones take 20%. The sample comprised CD8+ T cells sorted from blood. These receptor sequences come from a human donor in good health.

The CDR3 bases are TGTGCCAGCAGTCCGGGACTTCAGCCCACAGATACGCAGTATTTT. This codes for CASSPGLQPTDTQYF. The chain is built from TRBV27 and TRBJ2-3, with D possibly TRBD2 on 6 matching bases. Trimming removed 5 bases at V and 2 bases at J, with 14 bases between. CDR1 and CDR2 (germline): MNHEY, SMNVEV (reference sequence). This CDR3 is built from 15 residues.

This rearrangement joins TRBV6-5 to TRBJ2-1, with 8 bases lining up with TRBD1. Per the germline V gene, CDR1 is MNHEY and CDR2 is SVGAGI. The CDR3 runs to 13 residues. The ends lost 8 bases at V and 3 bases at J; junction bases unmatched: 3. The CDR3 sequence: CASGGQVYNEQFF. The CDR3 bases are TGTGCCAGCGGGGGACAGGTCTACAATGAGCAGTTCTTC.

As regards this clone: A far larger clone differs by one base, so this is likely a read error. The CDR3 region has the DNA TGCGCCAGCAGTCAGAGACTGGCGGGGGACCACAATGAGCAGTTCTTC. Protein product: CASSQRLAGDHNEQFF. The J gene is TRBJ2-7, the V gene TRBV4-3, with 7 bases identical to TRBD2. The last part of the DNA fits TRBJ2-1 better; the J call may be wrong. CDR3 length: 16 amino acids. Germline CDR1 LGHNA, CDR2 YSLEER.

The CDR3 DNA reads TGCGCCAGCAGCTTGTCCTTGAAGTGGGAGGTTCACACTGAAGCTTTCTTT. Residues: CASSLSLKWEVHTEAFF. This chain uses TRBV5-1 with TRBJ1-1; D remains unclear. Germline values: CDR1 SGHRS, CDR2 YFSETQ. This CDR3 has 17 residues. The V end lost 1 base, the J end lost 3 bases, and 19 bases lay between the germline ends.

This chain connects TRBV4-1 to TRBJ1-5; unclear D gene. The CDR3 extends over 15 amino acids. Between the trimmed V and J ends, which lost 4 bases and 5 bases, there was a span of 15 bases. Germline V CDR1 and CDR2: MGHRA, YSYEKL. CDR3 nucleotides: TGCGCCAGCAGCCCCTCGTGGGCAGCGCATCAGCCCCAGCATTTT. It specifies CASSPSWAAHQPQHF.